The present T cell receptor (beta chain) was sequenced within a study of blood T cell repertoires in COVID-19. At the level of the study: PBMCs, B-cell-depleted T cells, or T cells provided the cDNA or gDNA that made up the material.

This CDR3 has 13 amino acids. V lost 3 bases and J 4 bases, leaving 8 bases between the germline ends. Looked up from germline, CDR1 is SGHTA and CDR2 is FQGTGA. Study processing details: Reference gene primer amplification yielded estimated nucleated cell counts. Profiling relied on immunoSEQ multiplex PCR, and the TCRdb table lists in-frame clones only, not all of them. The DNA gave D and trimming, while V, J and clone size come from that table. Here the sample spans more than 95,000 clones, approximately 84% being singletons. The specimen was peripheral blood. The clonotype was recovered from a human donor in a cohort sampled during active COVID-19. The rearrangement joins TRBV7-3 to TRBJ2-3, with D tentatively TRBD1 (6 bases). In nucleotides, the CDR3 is TGTGCCAGCAGCTTCACAGGGCCAGATACGCAGTATTTT. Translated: CASSFTGPDTQYF.